This is a list of T cell receptor beta chains from one sample in a study of metastatic and nonmetastatic thyroid tumors. From the PCR reads, TCRdb re-called clones with MiXCR. The data contain about 24,000 clones, more than 15% of them singletons. The sequencing input was adjacent normal tissue. All receptors derive from a male donor with papillary thyroid cancer or a benign thyroid nodule (not recorded which). Some clones in this sample may be carry-over from other donors' samples. Each CDR3 is given with its conserved first and last residue. Fields, in order: V gene, J gene, D gene, clone size, CDR3 protein, CDR3 DNA. D genes are given only for firm matches. A row's size may be missing; if present it is once, few, many or a size class.

v_call: TRBV2
j_call: TRBJ2-5
d_call: TRBD1
clone_size: many
cdr3_aa: CASSEAILPRQGKNQETQYF
cdr3_nt: TGTGCCAGCAGTGAAGCCATACTTCCGAGACAGGGTAAAAACCAAGAGACCCAGTACTTC

v_call: TRBV11-2
j_call: TRBJ2-5
d_call: NA
clone_size: NA
cdr3_aa: CASSRQRETQYF
cdr3_nt: TGTGCCAGCAGCAGACAGAGGGAGACCCAGTACTTC

v_call: TRBV7-2
j_call: TRBJ1-5
d_call: TRBD1
clone_size: NA
cdr3_aa: CASSFAGQGRMPVWPQHF
cdr3_nt: TGTGCCAGCAGCTTTGCCGGACAGGGAAGGATGCCCGTATGGCCCCAGCATTTT

v_call: TRBV7-7
j_call: TRBJ2-3
d_call: TRBD2
clone_size: many
cdr3_aa: CASSYSGRAEDTQYF
cdr3_nt: TGTGCTAGCAGCTATAGCGGGAGGGCCGAGGATACGCAGTATTTT

v_call: TRBV7-2
j_call: TRBJ1-2
d_call: NA
clone_size: few
cdr3_aa: CASSLPGAGWYGYTF
cdr3_nt: TGTGCCAGCAGCTTACCAGGAGCAGGATGGTATGGCTACACCTTT

v_call: TRBV6-2/TRBV6-3
j_call: TRBJ2-1
d_call: TRBD2
clone_size: NA
cdr3_aa: CASSRTSVSYYNEQLF
cdr3_nt: TGTGCCAGCAGTAGGACTAGCGTGAGCTACTACAATGAGCAGCTCTTC

v_call: TRBV20-1
j_call: TRBJ2-4
d_call: NA
clone_size: many
cdr3_aa: CSARVNPKNIQYF
cdr3_nt: TGCAGTGCTAGGGTGAATCCCAAAAACATTCAGTACTTC

v_call: TRBV2
j_call: TRBJ2-6
d_call: NA
clone_size: many
cdr3_aa: CASRVGGSSGANVLTF
cdr3_nt: TGTGCCAGCAGGGTGGGGGGTTCCTCTGGGGCCAACGTCCTGACTTTC

v_call: TRBV5-1
j_call: TRBJ2-1
d_call: TRBD2
clone_size: many
cdr3_aa: CASSLGWVAGGPYNEQFF
cdr3_nt: TGCGCCAGCAGCTTGGGTTGGGTAGCGGGGGGACCCTACAATGAGCAGTTCTTC

v_call: TRBV6-1
j_call: TRBJ2-1
d_call: TRBD2
clone_size: NA
cdr3_aa: CARTETSGEYNEKFF
cdr3_nt: TGTGCCAGAACCGAGACTAGCGGAGAATACAATGAGAAGTTCTTC

v_call: TRBV10-3
j_call: TRBJ1-1
d_call: NA
clone_size: many
cdr3_aa: CAISGGLTGNTEAFF
cdr3_nt: TGTGCCATCAGTGGGGGACTTACAGGGAACACTGAAGCTTTCTTT

v_call: TRBV6-1
j_call: TRBJ1-3
d_call: NA
clone_size: many
cdr3_aa: CASRPSSGNTIYF
cdr3_nt: TGTGCCAGCAGACCGAGCTCTGGAAACACCATATATTTT

v_call: TRBV3-1
j_call: TRBJ2-5
d_call: TRBD1
clone_size: NA
cdr3_aa: CASSQVGTGWGETQYF
cdr3_nt: TGTGCCAGCAGCCAAGTCGGGACAGGTTGGGGGGAGACCCAGTACTTC

v_call: TRBV19
j_call: TRBJ1-4
d_call: NA
clone_size: many
cdr3_aa: CASSILGHRNEKLFF
cdr3_nt: TGTGCCAGTAGTATTCTAGGACACCGAAATGAAAAACTGTTTTTT

v_call: TRBV6-1
j_call: TRBJ2-6
d_call: NA
clone_size: medium-sized
cdr3_aa: CASREGESSGANVLTF
cdr3_nt: TGTGCCAGCAGAGAGGGGGAAAGCTCTGGGGCCAACGTCCTGACTTTC

v_call: TRBV12-3/TRBV12-4
j_call: TRBJ2-3
d_call: TRBD1
clone_size: many
cdr3_aa: CASSSQDRFTDTQYF
cdr3_nt: TGTGCCAGCAGTTCCCAGGACAGGTTCACAGATACGCAGTATTTT

v_call: TRBV9
j_call: TRBJ2-7
d_call: NA
clone_size: many
cdr3_aa: CASSVVGNSYEQYF
cdr3_nt: TGTGCCAGCAGCGTAGTGGGGAACTCCTACGAGCAGTACTTC

v_call: TRBV4-3
j_call: TRBJ1-1
d_call: TRBD1
clone_size: many
cdr3_aa: CASSHHRGRNTEAFF
cdr3_nt: TGCGCCAGCAGCCACCACAGGGGGCGGAACACTGAAGCTTTCTTT

v_call: TRBV7-6
j_call: TRBJ1-1
d_call: TRBD1
clone_size: many
cdr3_aa: CASSLGQGNTEAFF
cdr3_nt: TGTGCCAGCAGCTTGGGACAGGGGAACACTGAAGCTTTCTTT

v_call: TRBV27
j_call: TRBJ2-2
d_call: NA
clone_size: few
cdr3_aa: CASSFLENTGELFF
cdr3_nt: TGTGCCAGCAGTTTCCTGGAGAACACCGGGGAGCTGTTTTTT

v_call: TRBV12-3/TRBV12-4
j_call: TRBJ1-6
d_call: NA
clone_size: medium-sized
cdr3_aa: CASSFDSANPYNSPLHF
cdr3_nt: TGTGCCAGCAGTTTTGATTCGGCAAACCCTTATAATTCACCCCTCCACTTT

v_call: TRBV19
j_call: TRBJ2-2
d_call: TRBD1
clone_size: many
cdr3_aa: CASTEQGYTGELFF
cdr3_nt: TGTGCCAGTACGGAACAGGGGTACACCGGGGAGCTGTTTTTT